The 18 T cell receptor beta chains given below trace back to one sample, sequenced in a study of chronic HIV infection and antiretroviral therapy. TCRdb re-analysed the 5' RACE reads in MiXCR, keeping a single row per CDR3 protein. The data show around 31,000 distinct CDR3 sequences, with about 9.6% seen just once and less than 3% held by the top ten. The sequenced sample was peripheral blood. These receptors originate from an adult who had HIV and had not received antiretroviral therapy, or was an uninfected healthy control (not recorded which).

The sample holds a few counts of this clonotype. This sequence joins TRBV29-1 and TRBJ1-2; 8 nucleotides align to TRBD1. Germline lookup yields CDR1 SQVTM and CDR2 ANQGSEA. Germline trimming cut 2 bases from V and 2 bases from J; bases unmatched to any gene: 4. This CDR3 region has 14 residues. CDR3 sequence (DNA): TGCAGCGTTGAAATGACAGGGGAGAACTATGGCTACACCTTC. Its translation is CSVEMTGENYGYTF.

This clonotype was detected many times. This chain links TRBV20-1 with TRBJ2-1, with D unresolved. This CDR3 region has 15 residues. The V end was cut by 3 bases, the J end by 0 bases, with 12 bases between. CDR1 DFQATT and CDR2 SNEGSKA come from the germline V gene (reference sequence). For the CDR3, the DNA is TGCAGTGCTAGGCCAGCTACGAGCTCCTACAATGAGCAGTTCTTC. Protein: CSARPATSSYNEQFF.

This clonotype has ten or more counts. The rearrangement uses TRBV11-2 and TRBJ2-1; no reliable D call. Germline values: CDR1 SGHAT, CDR2 FQNNGV. V lost 0 bases and J 10 bases, leaving 4 bases between the germline ends. The CDR3 loop spans 11 amino acids. The CDR3 sequence is CASSLEGEQFF. The CDR3 DNA sequence: TGTGCCAGCAGCTTAGAAGGGGAGCAGTTCTTC.

The chain couples TRBV18 to TRBJ1-1; D is uncertain. Germline-derived CDR1 and CDR2 are KGHSH and LQKENI. The germline V and J ends were trimmed by 2 bases and 4 bases, with 5 bases remaining between them. The CDR3 sequence is 12 residues long. Here the CDR3 reads CASSPGSTEAFF. CDR3 bases: TGTGCCAGCTCACCAGGGTCCACTGAAGCTTTCTTT. Combining the CDR3 with reference TRBV18 and TRBJ1-1 gives the whole variable domain NAGVMQNPRHLVRRRGQEARLRCSPMKGHSHVYWYRQLPEEGLKFMVYLQKENIIDESGMPKERFSAEFPKEGPSILRIQQVVRGDSAAYFCASSPGSTEAFFGQGTRLTVV.

The chain employs TRBV6-2 or TRBV6-3 and TRBJ2-3, with D possibly matching TRBD1 (5 bases). The CDR3 is 15 amino acids. Trimming removed 2 bases from V and 6 bases from J, with 15 bases in between. CDR1 is MNHEY, CDR2 SVGEGT, per germline. The CDR3 is CASSYQQELGDTQYF. DNA of the CDR3: TGTGCCAGCAGTTACCAACAGGAATTAGGGGATACGCAGTATTTT.

The table lists this clonotype with a few counts. The V call is TRBV7-6, the J call TRBJ2-7; the D gene is possibly TRBD1 (5 bases). V gave up 2 bases and J gave up 4 bases, with 9 bases separating them. The CDR3 has 13 residues. Germline lookup yields CDR1 SGHVS and CDR2 FNYEAQ. The CDR3 sequence: CASSLQGGYEQYF. CDR3 bases: TGTGCCAGCAGCTTACAGGGTGGGTACGAGCAGTACTTC.

This clonotype showed up just a few times. J is TRBJ2-1 and V is TRBV7-9; no clear D. Germline values: CDR1 SEHNR, CDR2 FQNEAQ (reference sequence). Trimming removed 5 bases from V and 7 bases from J, with 9 bases in between. This CDR3 region has 12 residues. CDR3: CASSPARNEQFF. The CDR3 bases are TGTGCCAGCAGCCCCGCCCGGAATGAGCAGTTCTTC.

This clonotype was counted a few times. The chain carries TRBV4-3 and TRBJ1-1; a possible D gene is TRBD1 (5 bases). Trimming took 0 bases from V and 11 from J, leaving 13 bases between them. Germline V lookup: CDR1 LGHNA, CDR2 YSLEER. This CDR3 has 13 amino acids. CDR3: CASSQDRGRRAFF. In DNA, the CDR3 is TGCGCCAGCAGCCAAGATAGGGGCAGAAGGGCTTTCTTT.

Ten or more counts support this clonotype. The V gene is TRBV4-1, the J gene TRBJ2-1, with D possibly being TRBD2 (5 bases). The germline V gene encodes CDR1 MGHRA and CDR2 YSYEKL. The V gene lost 0 bases and the J gene lost 10 bases, with 13 bases spanning the gap. The CDR3 spans 14 residues. The CDR3 DNA is TGCGCCAGCAGCCAAGATGGACTCACCGGCGAGCAGTTCTTC. It is translated as CASSQDGLTGEQFF.

At least ten counts were recorded for this clonotype. Written as DNA, the CDR3 is TGCAGTGCTAGTTCAGGGGCAGGGCACACTGAAGCTTTCTTT. It yields the protein CSASSGAGHTEAFF. The genes are TRBV20-1 and TRBJ1-1; possible D gene TRBD1, 6 bases. The CDR3 spans 14 residues. Germline CDR1 DFQATT, CDR2 SNEGSKA (reference sequence). V shed 3 bases and J shed 3 bases, with 14 bases lying between them.

This clonotype was seen a handful of times. The chain combines TRBV2 with TRBJ2-4, with TRBD1 as a possible D gene (5 bases). Per germline, CDR1 SNHLY and CDR2 FYNNEI. The CDR3 sequence is 16 residues long. The V end lost 2 bases, the J end lost 1 base, and 12 bases lay between the germline ends. The CDR3: CASSESGALAKNIQYF. CDR3 bases: TGTGCCAGCAGTGAAAGTGGGGCCCTGGCCAAAAACATTCAGTACTTC.

This clonotype came up a few times. This rearrangement joins TRBV27 to TRBJ1-5, with D unclear. Trimming cost V 4 bases and J 6 bases, with 7 bases left between them. The germline gives CDR1 MNHEY, CDR2 SMNVEV (reference sequence). There are 12 residues in the CDR3. This CDR3 is CASSSPGQPQHF. DNA of the CDR3: TGTGCCAGCAGTTCCCCGGGTCAGCCCCAGCATTTT.

This clonotype was picked up many times. V usage is TRBV7-9 and J usage is TRBJ1-4, with a tentative D call TRBD1 (5 bases). Germline V lookup: CDR1 SEHNR, CDR2 FQNEAQ (reference sequence). This CDR3 contains 14 residues. V lost 3 bases to trimming and J lost 5 bases, with 10 bases between them. CDR3 loop: CASSFRGSNEKLFF. The CDR3 DNA sequence: TGTGCCAGCAGCTTCCGGGGGAGCAATGAAAAACTGTTTTTT.

This clonotype showed up many times. The V call is TRBV7-2, the J call TRBJ2-3; D is unclear. Trimming cost V 2 bases and J 0 bases, with 9 bases left between them. CDR3 length: 15 amino acids. Germline-derived CDR1 and CDR2 are SGHTA and FQGNSA. The CDR3 nucleotides are TGTGCCAGCAGCTTAACTGGACCTAGCACAGATACGCAGTATTTT. It is translated as CASSLTGPSTDTQYF.

Here the CDR3 reads CASSQTGSGDTIYF. The CDR3, as DNA: TGTGCCAGCAGCCAGACAGGATCCGGGGACACCATATATTTT. V and J are TRBV11-2 and TRBJ1-3, with a tentative D call TRBD1 (6 bases). Germline V lookup: CDR1 SGHAT, CDR2 FQNNGV. This CDR3 is built from 14 residues. Trimming left V 5 bases short and J 8 bases short, with 16 bases between.

This CDR3 reads CASSSTLGVYNEQFF. CDR3 sequence (DNA): TGTGCCAGCAGCTCCACCCTAGGGGTCTACAATGAGCAGTTCTTC. The chain recombines TRBV7-9 with TRBJ2-1; the D gene is possibly TRBD1 (5 bases). V was clipped by 4 bases and J by 3 bases, with 13 bases between them. The CDR3 consists of 15 residues. CDR1 is SEHNR, CDR2 FQNEAQ, per germline (reference sequence).

This clonotype was seen ten or more times. The chain carries TRBV5-1 and TRBJ2-6, with 8 nucleotides matching TRBD1. The length of the CDR3 is 17 residues. V lost 6 bases and J lost 4; bases outside the gene matches: 12. Germline V gives CDR1 SGHRS, CDR2 YFSETQ. CDR3 coding DNA: TGCGCCAGCACGCCCCGGACAGGGAGGTCCGGGGCCAACGTCCTGACTTTC. It translates to CASTPRTGRSGANVLTF.

There are many counts of this clonotype. The V gene is TRBV18, the J gene TRBJ2-7; D not resolved. CDR1 is KGHSH and CDR2 is LQKENI in the germline V gene. The V end lost 6 bases, the J end lost 12 bases, and 21 bases lay between the germline ends. The CDR3 is 13 residues long. The CDR3: CASSDFGPDTRYF. The CDR3 nucleotides read TGTGCCAGCTCCGACTTTGGCCCTGACACCCGGTACTTC.